The entry below describes one TCR beta chain. Other nucleotide sequences from this sample produce the same CDR3. Donors, healthy HIV-negative adults, lacked recent acute infections or vaccinations. Every one of the donors was a Caucasian adult that lived in Nashville, Tennessee. Sequencing was performed with immunoSEQ multiplex PCR; in TCRdb, only in-frame clones are kept and a portion is missing. Of 1,400,000 or so clones listed, about 98.5% are singletons. Germline V gene sequence: CDR1 KGHSH, CDR2 LQKENI. J lost 2 bases, V lost 3 bases, and 3 bases had no gene match. There are 14 residues in the CDR3. This sample was taken from a study of shared clonotypes between healthy human individuals.

The TCR was taken from a man aged 25-45 years in good health. This sequence joins TRBV18 and TRBJ2-5; TRBD2 matches at 7 bases. Sequenced input: naive CD4+ T cells sorted from blood. Subset noted: CD45RA+ positively selected. The DNA for the CDR3 is TGTGCCAGCTCACCTACTAGCGAGCAAGAGACCCAGTACTTC. Encoded protein: CASSPTSEQETQYF.